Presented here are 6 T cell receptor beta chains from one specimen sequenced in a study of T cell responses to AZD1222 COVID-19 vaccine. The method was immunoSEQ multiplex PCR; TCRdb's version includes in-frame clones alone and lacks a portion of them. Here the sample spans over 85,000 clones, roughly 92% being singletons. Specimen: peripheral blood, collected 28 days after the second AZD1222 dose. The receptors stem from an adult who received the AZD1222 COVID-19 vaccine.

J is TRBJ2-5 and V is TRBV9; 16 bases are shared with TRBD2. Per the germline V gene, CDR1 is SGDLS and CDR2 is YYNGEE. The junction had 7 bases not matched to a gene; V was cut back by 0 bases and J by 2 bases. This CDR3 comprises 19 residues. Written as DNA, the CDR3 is TGTGCCAGCAGCGTAGGACCCGGGACTAGCGGGGGGGTACAAGAGACCCAGTACTTC. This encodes CASSVGPGTSGGVQETQYF.

This chain's CDR3 is CASSLWGPYYEQYF. DNA of the CDR3: TGTGCCAGCAGCTTGTGGGGGCCCTACTACGAGCAGTACTTC. The J gene is TRBJ2-7, the V gene TRBV5-6, with D tentatively TRBD1 (6 bases). From germline, CDR1 is SGHDT and CDR2 YYEEEE. CDR3 length: 14 amino acids. V was cut by 1 base and J by 3 bases, with 11 bases left in between.

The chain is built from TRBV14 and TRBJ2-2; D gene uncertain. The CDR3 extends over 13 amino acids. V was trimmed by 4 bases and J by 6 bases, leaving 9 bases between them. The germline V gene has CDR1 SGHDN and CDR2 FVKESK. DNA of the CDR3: TGTGCCAGCAGCCCGTTAATTGCCGGGGAGCTGTTTTTT. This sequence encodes CASSPLIAGELFF.

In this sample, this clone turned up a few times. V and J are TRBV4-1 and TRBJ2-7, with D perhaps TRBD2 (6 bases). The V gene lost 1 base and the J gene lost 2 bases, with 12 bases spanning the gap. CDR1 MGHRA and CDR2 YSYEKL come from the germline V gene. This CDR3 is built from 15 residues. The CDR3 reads CASSQVSPGAYEQYF. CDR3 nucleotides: TGCGCCAGCAGCCAAGTCAGTCCGGGGGCCTACGAGCAGTACTTC.

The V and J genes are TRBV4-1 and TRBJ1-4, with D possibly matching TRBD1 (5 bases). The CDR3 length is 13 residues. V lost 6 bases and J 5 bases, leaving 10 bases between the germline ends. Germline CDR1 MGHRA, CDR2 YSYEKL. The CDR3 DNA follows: TGCGCCAGCAGTTTACAGGTGAATGAAAAACTGTTTTTT. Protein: CASSLQVNEKLFF.

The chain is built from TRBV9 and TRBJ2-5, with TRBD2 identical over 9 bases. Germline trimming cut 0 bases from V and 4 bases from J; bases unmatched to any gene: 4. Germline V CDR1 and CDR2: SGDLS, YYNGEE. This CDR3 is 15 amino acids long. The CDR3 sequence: CASSVVAGARETQYF. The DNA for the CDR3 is TGTGCCAGCAGCGTAGTAGCGGGGGCGCGAGAGACCCAGTACTTC.